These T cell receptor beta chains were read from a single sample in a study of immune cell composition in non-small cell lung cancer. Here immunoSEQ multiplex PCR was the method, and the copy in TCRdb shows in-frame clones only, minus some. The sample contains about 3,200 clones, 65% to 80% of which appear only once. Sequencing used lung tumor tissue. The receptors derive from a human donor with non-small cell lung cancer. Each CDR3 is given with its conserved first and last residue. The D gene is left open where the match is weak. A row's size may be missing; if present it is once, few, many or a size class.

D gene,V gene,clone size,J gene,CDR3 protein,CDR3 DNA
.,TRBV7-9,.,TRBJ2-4,CASSLALARGAKNIQYF,TGTGCCAGCAGCTTAGCCCTGGCCCGAGGAGCCAAAAACATTCAGTACTTC
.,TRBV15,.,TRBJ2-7,CATSRGSRGLHEQYF,TGTGCCACCAGCAGAGGGAGCAGGGGTTTACACGAGCAGTACTTC
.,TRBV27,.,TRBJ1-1,CASSLRQGRATEAFF,TGTGCCAGCAGTTTACGTCAGGGGCGGGCCACTGAAGCTTTCTTT
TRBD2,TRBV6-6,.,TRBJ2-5,CASSLAGGPQETQYF,TGTGCCAGCAGTCTAGCGGGGGGGCCTCAAGAGACCCAGTACTTC
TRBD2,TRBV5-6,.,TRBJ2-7,CASSLGSGTSGEQYF,TGTGCCAGCAGCTTGGGTTCCGGGACTAGCGGTGAGCAGTACTTC
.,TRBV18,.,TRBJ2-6,CASSPIVSGANVLTF,TGTGCCAGCTCTCCTATCGTCTCTGGGGCCAACGTCCTGACTTTC
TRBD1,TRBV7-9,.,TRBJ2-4,CASSLAGGNSKNIQYF,TGTGCCAGCAGCTTAGCAGGGGGCAATTCCAAAAACATTCAGTACTTC
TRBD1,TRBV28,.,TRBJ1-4,CASSSRTGKGGGLFF,TGTGCCAGCAGTTCGCGGACAGGGAAGGGGGGGGGACTGTTTTTT
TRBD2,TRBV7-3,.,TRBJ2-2,CASSRKTGTSGGRSNTGELFF,TGTGCCAGCAGCCGGAAGACCGGGACTAGCGGGGGGAGGTCGAACACCGGGGAGCTGTTTTTT
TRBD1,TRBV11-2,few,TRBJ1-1,CASSFLRGQGANTEAFF,TGTGCCAGCAGCTTCCTCCGGGGACAGGGGGCGAACACTGAAGCTTTCTTT